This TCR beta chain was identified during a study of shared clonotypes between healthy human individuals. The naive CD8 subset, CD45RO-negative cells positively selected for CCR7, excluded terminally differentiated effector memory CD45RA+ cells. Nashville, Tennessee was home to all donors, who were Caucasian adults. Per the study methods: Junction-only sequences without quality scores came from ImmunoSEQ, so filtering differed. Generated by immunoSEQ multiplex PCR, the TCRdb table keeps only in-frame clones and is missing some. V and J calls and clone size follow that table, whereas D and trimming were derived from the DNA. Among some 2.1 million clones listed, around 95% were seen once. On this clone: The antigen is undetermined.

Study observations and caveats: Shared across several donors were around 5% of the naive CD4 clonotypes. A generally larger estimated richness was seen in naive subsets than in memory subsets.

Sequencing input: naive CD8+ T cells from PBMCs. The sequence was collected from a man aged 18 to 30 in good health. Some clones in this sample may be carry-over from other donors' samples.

CDR3 coding DNA: TGCAGCGCCATGACAGGGGATTCCTACGAGCAGTACTTC. Its protein is CSAMTGDSYEQYF. The J gene is TRBJ2-7, the V gene TRBV29-1, with TRBD1 matching over 8 bases. Germline values: CDR1 SQVTM, CDR2 ANQGSEA. The CDR3 loop spans 13 amino acids. Losses at the gene ends were 7 bases for V and 1 base for J; bases not matched to a gene: 6.